A selection of T cell receptor beta chains follows, all from one sample in a study of blood T cell repertoires in COVID-19. Libraries were prepared by immunoSEQ multiplex PCR; TCRdb keeps only in-frame clonotypes and omits some of them. The data show 470,000 or so clones, 70% to 90% seen once. Sequenced material: peripheral blood. Receptors originate from a human donor in a cohort sampled during active COVID-19. Each CDR3 is given with its conserved first and last residue. D genes are given only for firm matches. Where a row states a size, it is once, few, many or the class of an expanded clone; other rows omit it.

J: TRBJ2-1
D: .
size: .
V: TRBV5-1
DNA: TGCGCCAGCAGCTTTTCTCGCGATGAGCAGTTCTTC
CDR3: CASSFSRDEQFF

J: TRBJ2-3
D: TRBD1
size: .
V: TRBV9
DNA: TGTGCCAGCAGCGTAGCTGGGGGACAGAACACAGATACGCAGTATTTT
CDR3: CASSVAGGQNTDTQYF

J: TRBJ2-3
D: .
size: .
V: TRBV10-3
DNA: TGTGCCATCAGTGGGGCCGGGACAACAACAGATACGCAGTATTTT
CDR3: CAISGAGTTTDTQYF

J: TRBJ2-6
D: TRBD1
size: .
V: TRBV30
DNA: TGTGCCTGGTGTCGAGACAGGGGGTCTGGGGCCAACGTCCTGACTTTC
CDR3: CAWCRDRGSGANVLTF

J: TRBJ2-1
D: .
size: .
V: TRBV24-1
DNA: TGTGCCACCAGTGATGCCTCCACGTGGTGGCGTAGCAGCAATGAGCAGTTCTTC
CDR3: CATSDASTWWRSSNEQFF

J: TRBJ2-1
D: .
size: .
V: TRBV6-5
DNA: TGTGCCAGCGGGATGGGAGGACCCTACAATGAGCAGTTCTTC
CDR3: CASGMGGPYNEQFF

J: TRBJ1-5
D: .
size: .
V: TRBV28
DNA: TGTGCCAGCAGCCGAGACAGGACGGATCAGCCCCAGCATTTT
CDR3: CASSRDRTDQPQHF

J: TRBJ1-5
D: .
size: .
V: TRBV28
DNA: TGTGCCAGCATCCCGACGGGTCCCTTAAAGTCCCAGCATTTT
CDR3: CASIPTGPLKSQHF

J: TRBJ2-5
D: TRBD1
size: .
V: TRBV11-3
DNA: TGTGCCAGCAGTTCACGGACAGGGGGTAGGGAGACCCAGTACTTC
CDR3: CASSSRTGGRETQYF

J: TRBJ2-6
D: TRBD1
size: .
V: TRBV4-1
DNA: TGCGCCAGCAGCCTCGACAGGGGGTCTGGGGCCAACGTCCTGACTTTC
CDR3: CASSLDRGSGANVLTF

J: TRBJ2-7
D: .
size: .
V: TRBV28
DNA: TGTGCCAGCACGCGGAAACAGGGATTGACTTGGAAACAGTACTTC
CDR3: CASTRKQGLTWKQYF

J: TRBJ2-1
D: .
size: .
V: TRBV4-3
DNA: TGCGCCAGCAGCCTCCGGGCGGTGCAGGGGTCTCCCAATGAGCAGTTCTTC
CDR3: CASSLRAVQGSPNEQFF

J: TRBJ1-3
D: TRBD1
size: .
V: TRBV29-1
DNA: TGCAGCGCTTGGGACAGTCCTGGAAACACCATATATTTT
CDR3: CSAWDSPGNTIYF

J: TRBJ2-3
D: .
size: .
V: TRBV3-1/TRBV3-2
DNA: TGTGCCAGCAGACTCCGCGGGGTCTCAGATACGCAGTATTTT
CDR3: CASRLRGVSDTQYF

J: TRBJ2-7
D: .
size: .
V: TRBV5-4
DNA: TGTGCCAGCAGCAAGGAGGGGACCCGCTCCTACGAGCAGTACTTC
CDR3: CASSKEGTRSYEQYF

J: TRBJ1-1
D: .
size: .
V: TRBV13
DNA: TGTGCCAGCAGCTTAGGGACGACAGCGAACACTGAAGCTTTCTTT
CDR3: CASSLGTTANTEAFF

J: TRBJ2-7
D: .
size: .
V: TRBV15
DNA: TGTGCCACCAGCAGAGATTTCGGGTCTGTGAGGTCCTACGAGCAGTACTTC
CDR3: CATSRDFGSVRSYEQYF

J: TRBJ1-5
D: TRBD1
size: .
V: TRBV6-1
DNA: TGTGCCAGCAGTGAAATAAGGGACAGGGGGGACAATCAGCCCCAGCATTTT
CDR3: CASSEIRDRGDNQPQHF

J: TRBJ2-5
D: .
size: .
V: TRBV13
DNA: TGTGCCAGCAGCCTCGGAGGGGAGGAGGAGGAGACCCAGTACTTC
CDR3: CASSLGGEEEETQYF

J: TRBJ2-7
D: TRBD2
size: .
V: TRBV10-3
DNA: TGTGCCATCAGTGGTTCTAGCGGGCCCAACTACGAGCAGTACTTC
CDR3: CAISGSSGPNYEQYF

J: TRBJ2-1
D: TRBD1
size: .
V: TRBV18
DNA: TGTGCCAGCTCATATTCGGGACAGAGCAATGAGCAGTTCTTC
CDR3: CASSYSGQSNEQFF

J: TRBJ1-1
D: .
size: .
V: TRBV30
DNA: TGTGCCTGGAGTGTAGGAGGACACACTGAAGCTTTCTTT
CDR3: CAWSVGGHTEAFF

J: TRBJ1-1
D: TRBD1
size: .
V: TRBV19
DNA: TGTGCCAGTAGTATGCCCCGGACAGGGTCGAACACTGAAGCTTTCTTT
CDR3: CASSMPRTGSNTEAFF

J: TRBJ2-1
D: TRBD2
size: .
V: TRBV11-3
DNA: TGTGCCAGCAGCTTAGGGGTAGCGGGAGGGCCGGGCTCCTACAATGAGCAGTTCTTC
CDR3: CASSLGVAGGPGSYNEQFF

J: TRBJ1-2
D: .
size: .
V: TRBV28
DNA: TGTGCCACCCAGGGATCCTTGCGGGGCTACACCTTC
CDR3: CATQGSLRGYTF

J: TRBJ1-2
D: .
size: .
V: TRBV19
DNA: TGTGCCAGTAGTATTGCCCAGGTTGGCTACACCTTC
CDR3: CASSIAQVGYTF

J: TRBJ2-3
D: .
size: .
V: TRBV9
DNA: TGTGCCAGCAGCGTACAAAGCCTAGGACTAGATACGCAGTATTTT
CDR3: CASSVQSLGLDTQYF

J: TRBJ2-7
D: .
size: .
V: TRBV5-8
DNA: TGTGCCAGCAGCTTGGATCCCGCCTACGAGCAGTACTTC
CDR3: CASSLDPAYEQYF

J: TRBJ1-2
D: TRBD1
size: .
V: TRBV29-1
DNA: TGCAGCGTTGTAACAGGGGGAGTCCTAGATGGCTACACCTTC
CDR3: CSVVTGGVLDGYTF

J: TRBJ2-1
D: TRBD2
size: .
V: TRBV3-1/TRBV3-2
DNA: TGTGCCAGCAGCCAAGTTGGGCGGGGGAACTACAATGAGCAGTTCTTC
CDR3: CASSQVGRGNYNEQFF

J: TRBJ2-7
D: TRBD1
size: .
V: TRBV18
DNA: TGTGCCAGCTCAGCCCGGGACAGGGGAACCTACGAGCAGTACTTC
CDR3: CASSARDRGTYEQYF

J: TRBJ2-1
D: TRBD2
size: .
V: TRBV24-1
DNA: TGTGCCACCGGACCCGGGGGGTCCAGCTCCAATGAGCAGTTCTTC
CDR3: CATGPGGSSSNEQFF

J: TRBJ1-1
D: TRBD1
size: .
V: TRBV5-1
DNA: TGCGCCAGCAGCTCTTCGAACGGACAGGGCAACACTGAAGCTTTCTTT
CDR3: CASSSSNGQGNTEAFF

J: TRBJ1-1
D: .
size: .
V: TRBV2
DNA: TGTGCCAGCATACCCAGGGCTATGAACACTGAAGCTTTCTTT
CDR3: CASIPRAMNTEAFF

J: TRBJ1-1
D: .
size: .
V: TRBV19
DNA: TGTGCCAGTAGCGCACTACAGGGAAGGTGGAGCACTGAAGCTTTCTTT
CDR3: CASSALQGRWSTEAFF

J: TRBJ1-2
D: TRBD1
size: .
V: TRBV7-9
DNA: TGTGCCAGCAGATCCTCTACCGGGACAGGGGTACATGGCTACACCTTC
CDR3: CASRSSTGTGVHGYTF

J: TRBJ1-1
D: .
size: .
V: TRBV19
DNA: TGTGCCAGTAGTATTCACAGATTGAACACTGAAGCTTTCTTT
CDR3: CASSIHRLNTEAFF

J: TRBJ1-3
D: .
size: once
V: TRBV6-2/TRBV6-3
DNA: TGTGCCAGCAGTTACCTAGGAGATGGAAACACCATATATTTT
CDR3: CASSYLGDGNTIYF

J: TRBJ2-2
D: .
size: .
V: TRBV19
DNA: TGTGCCAGTATGTCGTACACCTTCACCGGGGAGCTGTTTTTT
CDR3: CASMSYTFTGELFF

J: TRBJ2-5
D: .
size: few
V: TRBV3-1/TRBV3-2
DNA: TGTGCCAGCAGCCCGCCCTGGGGCAGGGAGACCCAGTACTTC
CDR3: CASSPPWGRETQYF

J: TRBJ1-1
D: .
size: .
V: TRBV19
DNA: TGTGCCAGTAGTACAAGGACAGTTTTGAACACTGAAGCTTTCTTT
CDR3: CASSTRTVLNTEAFF

J: TRBJ2-1
D: .
size: .
V: TRBV5-1
DNA: TGCGCCAGCAGCTATTACAGCGGAGGGAATGAGCAGTTCTTC
CDR3: CASSYYSGGNEQFF

J: TRBJ1-3
D: .
size: .
V: TRBV19
DNA: TGTGCCAGTAGTATCAATCCTGGAAACACCATATATTTT
CDR3: CASSINPGNTIYF

J: TRBJ1-1
D: .
size: .
V: TRBV3-1/TRBV3-2
DNA: TGTGCCAGCAGACTTCAGGGGATGAACACTGAAGCTTTCTTT
CDR3: CASRLQGMNTEAFF

J: TRBJ2-1
D: TRBD1
size: .
V: TRBV5-1
DNA: TGCGCCAGCAGCTCCGAAAGGGGGCCTTCCTACAATGAGCAGTTCTTC
CDR3: CASSSERGPSYNEQFF

J: TRBJ1-1
D: .
size: .
V: TRBV9
DNA: TGTGCCAGCAGCCCCGAAAGGGGGAACACTGAAGCTTTCTTT
CDR3: CASSPERGNTEAFF

J: TRBJ1-4
D: .
size: .
V: TRBV5-1
DNA: TGCGCCAGCAGCTCCGACAGCAGCTTTAATGAAAAACTGTTTTTT
CDR3: CASSSDSSFNEKLFF

J: TRBJ1-1
D: .
size: .
V: TRBV27
DNA: TGTGCCAGCAGTTGGTCGGGGGGAAGGGGCACTGAAGCTTTCTTT
CDR3: CASSWSGGRGTEAFF

J: TRBJ2-2
D: .
size: .
V: TRBV25-1
DNA: TGTGCCAGCCGGGGGGCCCCCGTCACCGGGGAGCTGTTTTTT
CDR3: CASRGAPVTGELFF

J: TRBJ2-1
D: .
size: .
V: TRBV6-9
DNA: TGTGCCAGCAGTCCCTTCACGAGGGAGAAAAATGAGCAGTTCTTC
CDR3: CASSPFTREKNEQFF

J: TRBJ2-1
D: TRBD1
size: .
V: TRBV5-4
DNA: TGTGCCAGCAGCGCTAAGGGACAGGGGGGCGCCTACAATGAGCAGTTCTTC
CDR3: CASSAKGQGGAYNEQFF

J: TRBJ1-1
D: TRBD1
size: .
V: TRBV2
DNA: TGTGCCTGTCAGACAGGGGGAACTGAAGCTTTCTTT
CDR3: CACQTGGTEAFF

J: TRBJ2-7
D: TRBD1
size: .
V: TRBV19
DNA: TGTGCCAGTACCCAACAGGGGGGAGTCTACGAGCAGTACTTC
CDR3: CASTQQGGVYEQYF

J: TRBJ1-5
D: .
size: .
V: TRBV5-6
DNA: TGTGCCAGCAGCTTGCGATCGGGGCAGCCCCAGCATTTT
CDR3: CASSLRSGQPQHF

J: TRBJ2-5
D: TRBD2
size: .
V: TRBV19
DNA: TGTGCCAGTAGTTCGGCTAGCGGCCAAGAGACCCAGTACTTC
CDR3: CASSSASGQETQYF

J: TRBJ2-3
D: .
size: .
V: TRBV19
DNA: TGTGCCACCTCGGACAGTATTAGCACAGATACGCAGTATTTT
CDR3: CATSDSISTDTQYF

J: TRBJ1-3
D: TRBD1
size: .
V: TRBV6-5
DNA: TGTGCCAGCAGTCGGGACAGGGTTTTGGGAAACACCATATATTTT
CDR3: CASSRDRVLGNTIYF

J: TRBJ2-1
D: .
size: .
V: TRBV13
DNA: TGTGCCAGCAGCTTTCCCAGGGTCACCTACAATGAGCAGTTCTTC
CDR3: CASSFPRVTYNEQFF